Following are 15 T cell receptor beta chains from one sample sequenced in a study of T cells in women clearing cervical HPV infection. Data came from immunoSEQ multiplex PCR; TCRdb stores just in-frame clones and leaves some out. The listing contains tens of thousands of clones. Input material: blood buffy coat. The receptors were gathered from a woman between 18 and 70 years old with a cervical HPV16 infection that either progressed to CIN3+ or cleared (not recorded which).

With respect to this clone: Sequencing ends 3 residues short of the CDR3 end; the germline J gene provides the rest. The chain combines TRBV20-1 with TRBJ2-7; 7 nucleotides line up with TRBD1. Germline assignment: CDR1 DFQATT and CDR2 SNEGSKA (reference sequence). V trimming: 0 bases; J trimming: 6 bases; junction bases outside the gene matches: 11. This CDR3 is 15 amino acids long. CDR3 sequence reads: CSARDTYRGLGEQYF. The CDR3 DNA, read in part, is TGCAGTGCTAGAGATACGTATAGGGGGCTAGGCGAG.

Details on this clone: The CDR3 end falls 3 residues outside the read, so it is completed with the germline J gene. The chain couples TRBV12-3 or TRBV12-4 to TRBJ2-6; TRBD2 might be the D (5 bases). Trimming took off 3 bases at V and 0 bases at J, with 12 bases between the two ends. CDR3 length: 17 residues. The CDR3: CASSFGGPPSGANVLTF. CDR3 bases read: TGTGCCAGCAGTTTTGGCGGGCCCCCCTCTGGGGCCAACGTC.

Concerning this clone: The CDR3 end lies 3 residues beyond the end of the read and is filled in from the germline J gene. The V gene is TRBV20-1, the J gene TRBJ2-5; D not resolved. With 3 bases removed from V and 4 bases from J, the gap between germline ends came to 9 bases. CDR1 is DFQATT and CDR2 is SNEGSKA in the germline V gene (reference sequence). The CDR3 extends over 12 amino acids. The chain's CDR3 is CSARGRGETQYF. CDR3 DNA, as far as it was read: TGCAGTGCTAGGGGCAGAGGAGAGACC.

Worth noting for this clone: The read halts 3 residues ahead of the CDR3 end, with the missing end drawn from the germline J gene. The chain has TRBV2 and TRBJ2-7, with D perhaps TRBD2 (6 bases). Germline CDR1 reads SNHLY; CDR2 reads FYNNEI. V lost 1 base to trimming and J lost 4 bases, with 14 bases between them. The length of the CDR3 is 15 residues. This CDR3 is CASSEGGRGSYEQYF. The CDR3 DNA, read in part, is TGTGCCAGCAGTGAAGGTGGGCGGGGTAGTTACGAG.

As regards this clone: The read comes to an end 3 residues before the CDR3 does, leaving the germline J gene to fill in the end. This sequence joins TRBV7-2 and TRBJ2-3; D is ambiguous. This CDR3 is 14 amino acids long. The V and J ends lost 3 bases and 2 bases respectively, with 9 bases between them. Germline V gives CDR1 SGHTA, CDR2 FQGNSA. The CDR3 spells CASSFDMSTDTQYF. CDR3 bases read: TGTGCCAGCAGCTTTGACATGTCCACAGATACG.

This clone is identified as medium-sized (0.01 to 0.1%) from frequency. Read sequence stops 3 residues before the CDR3 end, and the germline J gene provides the missing end. J is TRBJ2-3 and V is TRBV13, with 8 bases that match TRBD2. The germline V gene encodes CDR1 PRHDT and CDR2 FYEKMQ (reference sequence). The CDR3 covers 15 residues. V shed 1 base, J shed 4 bases, and the junction held 4 bases outside the gene matches. The CDR3 loop reads CASSLEERESDTQYF. The sequenced part of the CDR3 DNA is TGTGCCAGCAGCTTAGAGGAGCGGGAGTCAGATACG.

A note on this clone: With the read ending 3 residues before the CDR3 end, the germline J gene is used to fill in that end. The rearrangement joins TRBV5-1 to TRBJ2-1; D is undetermined. Germline assignment: CDR1 SGHRS and CDR2 YFSETQ. V gave up 5 bases and J gave up 0 bases, with 12 bases separating them. This CDR3 spans 15 amino acids. This CDR3 reads CASSPDTSSYNEQFF. The part of the CDR3 DNA that was read is TGCGCCAGCAGTCCTGATACCAGCTCCTACAATGAG. Full variable domain (outside the CDR3, taken from reference TRBV5-1 and TRBJ2-1): KAGVTQTPRYLIKTRGQQVTLSCSPISGHRSVSWYQQTPGQGLQFLFEYFSETQRNKGNFPGRFSGRQFSNSRSEMNVSTLELGDSALYLCASSPDTSSYNEQFFGPGTRLTVL.

A word on this clone: The read terminates 3 residues ahead of where the CDR3 ends, so the germline J gene completes it. This rearrangement joins TRBV30 to TRBJ1-5, with D possibly being TRBD1 (6 bases). The CDR3 sequence is 14 residues long. The V end was cut by 1 base, the J end by 2 bases, with 9 bases between. The germline gives CDR1 GTSNPN, CDR2 SVGIG (reference sequence). The CDR3 protein is CAWSEGQRNQPQHF. The sequenced part of the CDR3 DNA is TGTGCCTGGAGTGAAGGACAGCGCAATCAGCCC.

As regards this clone: The read terminates 3 residues before the CDR3 end, so the remaining end is supplied by the germline J gene. This chain joins TRBV19 and TRBJ2-4; 7 bases are shared with TRBD1. Germline V lookup: CDR1 LNHDA, CDR2 SQIVND (reference sequence). The J segment lost 8 bases and the V segment lost 4 bases, leaving 8 bases of the junction unmatched. This CDR3 has 14 amino acids. CDR3 DNA, as far as it was read: TGTGCCAGTAGTAGAACAGGGGTAAGATACATT. It translates to CASSRTGVRYI. The full CDR3 reads CASSRTGVRYIQYF.

Concerning this clone itself: Read data end 3 residues before the CDR3 end; the end is taken from the germline J gene. The chain carries TRBV5-3 and TRBJ1-2, with D unresolved. TRBV5-3 is labeled an ORF, and its function is uncertain. Deletions cut 0 bases from V and 2 bases from J, with 8 bases between. The CDR3 is 14 amino acids. This CDR3 is CARSLGGSNYGYTF. CDR3 DNA (partial): TGTGCCAGAAGCTTGGGTGGCTCCAACTATGGC.

Regarding this clone: The observed sequence ends 3 residues before the CDR3 terminus, with the missing tail filled in from the germline J gene. The chain is built from TRBV7-6 and TRBJ1-1; TRBD1 matches at 8 bases. Germline V gives CDR1 SGHVS, CDR2 FNYEAQ. This CDR3 is 16 amino acids long. The part of the CDR3 DNA that was read is TGTGCCAGCAGCTCTAGAGTGACGGACAGGGCCTACGAG. Encoded protein: CASSSRVTDRAYE. The full CDR3 is CASSSRVTDRAYEAFF.

As for this clone: The missing CDR3 end, 3 residues past where the read stops, is filled in from the germline J gene. The rearrangement uses TRBV18 and TRBJ1-2, with D maybe TRBD1 (6 bases). CDR1 is KGHSH, CDR2 LQKENI, per germline. This CDR3 is built from 15 residues. Partial CDR3 DNA: TGTGCCAGCTCACCCAGGGGACTAGCCCTCAATGAC. It specifies CASSPRGLALND. The whole CDR3 is CASSPRGLALNDYTF.

A remark on this clone: Coverage ceases 3 residues before the CDR3 finishes, and the germline J gene fills in the end. The genes are TRBV7-9 and TRBJ1-1; D is undetermined. There are 14 residues in the CDR3. V was pared by 5 bases and J by 0 bases, with 10 bases between. Germline CDR1 SEHNR, CDR2 FQNEAQ (reference sequence). The sequenced CDR3 bases are TGTGCCAGCAGCCTGTCAACGGTGAACACTGAA. As protein: CASSLSTVNTE. In full, the CDR3 reads CASSLSTVNTEAFF.

For this clone: The read finishes 3 residues shy of the CDR3 end, and the germline J gene is used to complete it. The chain combines TRBV7-3 with TRBJ1-1; TRBD1 is a possible D gene (5 bases). Germline-derived CDR1 and CDR2 are SGHTA and FQGTGA. This CDR3 has 17 residues. Trimming took off 6 bases at V and 1 base at J, with 21 bases between the two ends. CDR3 DNA, as far as it was read: TGTGCCAGCAGGGATCCCTCAGGGAGTTCAAGGAACACTGAA. It yields the protein CASRDPSGSSRNTE. The complete CDR3 sequence is CASRDPSGSSRNTEAFF.

Worth noting for this clone: Coverage ceases 3 residues before the CDR3 finishes, and the germline J gene fills in the end. This sequence joins TRBV30 and TRBJ2-7; 8 bases fit TRBD2. Per the germline V gene, CDR1 is GTSNPN and CDR2 is SVGIG (reference sequence). The CDR3 spans 15 residues. Trimming cost V 3 bases and J 2 bases; bases outside gene matches: 9. CDR3 region: CAWRSGGRLTYEQYF. The CDR3 DNA, read in part, is TGTGCCTGGAGAAGCGGGGGCAGACTCACCTACGAG.